Listed below are T cell receptor beta chains from one sample, sequenced in a study of molecular identifiers for immune sequencing clone quantification. Each CDR3 protein gets one entry after TCRdb re-called the PCR reads with MiXCR. The table lists about 640,000 distinct CDR3 sequences, 15% to 20% of them singletons. The sequenced material came from naive CD8+ T cells from blood, with Jurkat cell RNA spiked in. These receptors all come from a human donor in good health. Some libraries in this study had Jurkat cell RNA spiked in. The CDR3 runs from the conserved cysteine through the conserved F or W. D genes are given only for firm matches. Clone size is shown for a subset of rows, as once, few, many or a class of expanded clone.

j_gene	d_gene	v_gene	abundance	CDR3nt	CDR3aa
TRBJ1-5	TRBD1	TRBV2	NA	TGTGCCAGCAGTGAACGGACAGGGGTCGGAATAGTAACAGATACGCAGCATTTT	CASSERTGVGIVTDTQHF
TRBJ2-3	NA	TRBV5-4	many	TGTGCCAGCAGCTTGTGCCGTTTATTAGGAAATACGCAGTATTTT	CASSLCRLLGNTQYF
TRBJ2-3	NA	TRBV6-5	many	TGTGCCAGCATGGGTCGGGGGCCCACAGATACGCAGTATTTT	CASMGRGPTDTQYF
TRBJ1-1	TRBD1	TRBV4-3	many	TGCGCCAGCAGCCAAGATGGAGGGCCGACAGGGAAAACTGAAGCTTTCTTT	CASSQDGGPTGKTEAFF
TRBJ2-7	TRBD1	TRBV6-1	few	TGTGCCAGCAGTGACCCGGGACAGGGGGTGTCCTACGAGCAGTACTTC	CASSDPGQGVSYEQYF
TRBJ2-5	TRBD1	TRBV28	many	TGTGCCAGCAGCTACAGACAGGGACGAGAGACCCAGTACTTC	CASSYRQGRETQYF
TRBJ2-3	NA	TRBV5-5	many	TGTGCCAGCAGCTTGGCGCGGACGGGAGAGTTAGATACGCAGTATTTT	CASSLARTGELDTQYF
TRBJ1-1	TRBD1	TRBV12-3/TRBV12-4	many	TGTGCCAGCAGTTTCTACAGGGGGCTGGACACTGAAGCTTTCTTT	CASSFYRGLDTEAFF
TRBJ2-6	NA	TRBV9	many	TGTGCCAGCAGCGTACAAAGTTGGGCTGGGGCCAACGTCCTGACTTTC	CASSVQSWAGANVLTF
TRBJ2-5	NA	TRBV28	many	TGTGCCAGCACCCGGGGGACACCCGAGGGGACCCAGTACTTC	CASTRGTPEGTQYF
TRBJ1-1	NA	TRBV9	many	TGTGCCAGCAGCAAAACAGGTGGGGCTGAAGCTTTCTTT	CASSKTGGAEAFF
TRBJ2-3	TRBD2	TRBV4-1	many	TGCGCCAGCAGCCGCGCGACTAGCGGGGGAGTCACAGATACGCAGTATTTT	CASSRATSGGVTDTQYF
TRBJ2-7	NA	TRBV6-2/TRBV6-3	NA	TGTGCCAGCAGCCATGGCCTTCACGAGCAGTACTTC	CASSHGLHEQYF
TRBJ1-6	NA	TRBV2	NA	TGTGCCACCTTGATATCGGCTAGTTCACCCCTCCACTTT	CATLISASSPLHF
TRBJ1-1	NA	TRBV14	NA	TGTGCCAGCAGCCAAGATAACCGGGGGGACACTGAAGCTTTCTTT	CASSQDNRGDTEAFF
TRBJ2-4	NA	TRBV20-1	many	TGCAGTGCTAGATCGGGGGGCATGGCCAAAAACATTCAGTACTTC	CSARSGGMAKNIQYF
TRBJ2-7	NA	TRBV5-1	many	TGCGCCAGCAGCTTGATCGGCGGGGACTACGAGCAGTACTTC	CASSLIGGDYEQYF
TRBJ2-1	NA	TRBV7-9	few	TGTGCCAGCAGCTTGAACAGCGCGAATGAGCAGTTCTTC	CASSLNSANEQFF
TRBJ1-1	NA	TRBV12-3/TRBV12-4	NA	TGTGCCAGCAGGCTATCGGGGACGGACGTTGAAGCTTTCTTT	CASRLSGTDVEAFF
TRBJ1-5	NA	TRBV7-8	few	TGTGCCAGCAGCGGAGCGATCGGGCAGCCCCAGCATTTT	CASSGAIGQPQHF
TRBJ1-1	NA	TRBV6-2/TRBV6-3	many	TGTGCCAGCAGGATATCTGGAGGGAGGGGTACTGAAGCTTTCTTT	CASRISGGRGTEAFF
TRBJ1-5	NA	TRBV5-6	many	TGTGCCAGCAGCTTGGACCATAGCAATCAGCCCCAGCATTTT	CASSLDHSNQPQHF
TRBJ1-1	NA	TRBV5-1	many	TGCGCCAGCAGCTTGGTGAAGACAGGAGAAGCTTTCTTT	CASSLVKTGEAFF
TRBJ1-5	NA	TRBV7-9	many	TGTGCCAGCAGTCCGAGAGGCAATCAGCCCCAGCATTTT	CASSPRGNQPQHF
TRBJ1-4	NA	TRBV6-5	few	TGTGCCAGCAGTCAAGGGGGTTCTAATGAAAAACTGTTTTTT	CASSQGGSNEKLFF
TRBJ2-1	NA	TRBV4-1	NA	TGCGCCAGCCGCCAAACCTCCCTCTACAATGAGCAGTTCTTC	CASRQTSLYNEQFF
TRBJ2-7	NA	TRBV29-1	many	TGCAGCGTTGCTGGGCCGGGGGCCGAGCAGTACTTC	CSVAGPGAEQYF
TRBJ2-3	NA	TRBV19	many	TGTGCCAGTAGTAACGGTGGGACAGATACGCAGTATTTT	CASSNGGTDTQYF
TRBJ2-3	NA	TRBV28	many	TGTGCCAGCAGCATAACCCCGGAGGGCACAGATACGCAGTATTTT	CASSITPEGTDTQYF
TRBJ2-7	TRBD2	TRBV9	NA	TGTGCCAGCAGCGTAGATGGGCGGGGGTACGAGCAGTACTTC	CASSVDGRGYEQYF
TRBJ2-2	TRBD1	TRBV7-9	many	TGTGCCAGCAGCGCCCCGGACAGGGCGTACACCGGGGAGCTGTTTTTT	CASSAPDRAYTGELFF
TRBJ2-7	TRBD2	TRBV7-6	many	TGTGCCAGCAGCCTAACCCTAGCGGACTCCCTGCCGTACGAGCAGTACTTC	CASSLTLADSLPYEQYF
TRBJ2-1	TRBD2	TRBV7-8	NA	TGTGCCAGCAGCCGGACTAGCGGGGGGGCGAGCTCCTACAATGAGCAGTTCTTC	CASSRTSGGASSYNEQFF
TRBJ1-6	NA	TRBV9	many	TGTGCCAGCAGCGTGGGACAAAGCTCCTATAATTCACCCCTCCACTTT	CASSVGQSSYNSPLHF
TRBJ1-4	TRBD1	TRBV19	NA	TGTGCCAGTAGCCCATACAGGGGGGCTAATGAAAAACTGTTTTTT	CASSPYRGANEKLFF
TRBJ2-7	NA	TRBV28	many	TGTGCCAGCAGTTTAGCAGGGACCCACGAGCAGTACTTC	CASSLAGTHEQYF
TRBJ1-5	NA	TRBV12-5	many	TGTGCTAGTGGTTTGGGGATAGGTGGGAATCAGCCCCAGCATTTT	CASGLGIGGNQPQHF
TRBJ2-3	NA	TRBV12-3/TRBV12-4	many	TGTGCCAGCGCCTCCGGGGACCCCAGCACAGATACGCAGTATTTT	CASASGDPSTDTQYF
TRBJ2-7	NA	TRBV6-5	many	TGTGCCAGCAGTTGGGGTGGGGGCTCCTACGAGCAGTACTTC	CASSWGGGSYEQYF
TRBJ2-1	NA	TRBV28	few	TGTGCCAGCAGCCGACCCCGACCAGCCCATGAGCAGTTCTTC	CASSRPRPAHEQFF
TRBJ2-1	NA	TRBV19	NA	TGTGCCAGTAGTATTTTCGCTAGCAGTAGATACAATGAGCAGTTCTTC	CASSIFASSRYNEQFF
TRBJ2-4	NA	TRBV20-1	many	TGCAGTGTCCAAGAGGACATTCAGTACTTC	CSVQEDIQYF
TRBJ2-7	NA	TRBV5-4	NA	TGTGTCAGCAGCCCGCGGGACAGATCCTACGAGCAGTACTTC	CVSSPRDRSYEQYF
TRBJ1-1	NA	TRBV11-2	many	TGTGCCAGCAGCTTTTTGTCAAATGAAGCTTTCTTT	CASSFLSNEAFF
TRBJ2-7	NA	TRBV5-3	NA	TGTGCCAGCAGCGCGGACATGTCCCACGAGCAGTACTTC	CASSADMSHEQYF
TRBJ2-3	NA	TRBV5-1	many	TGCGCCAGCAGCTTGGGCTTGAGTTCCACAGATACGCAGTATTTT	CASSLGLSSTDTQYF
TRBJ2-6	TRBD2	TRBV7-6	NA	TGTGCCAGCAGCTTCTCACCCGGGGGGGGGTCTGGGGCCAACGTCCTGACTTTC	CASSFSPGGGSGANVLTF
TRBJ1-5	TRBD1	TRBV20-1	NA	TGCAGTGCTAGACCGGGACAGGGAGGCTTCTTTCTTAGCAATCAGCCCCAGCATTTT	CSARPGQGGFFLSNQPQHF